A single sample is the source of the 32 T cell receptor beta chains below, sequenced in a study of T cell repertoires in cytomegalovirus infection. TCRdb reprocessed the reads with MiXCR, giving one entry per CDR3 protein. The table records 150,000 to 200,000 distinct CDR3 sequences, roughly 28% of them present only once. The sequencing sample was made of PBMCs. All receptors derive from a human donor in good health (CMV status not recorded). Some clones in this sample may be carry-over from other donors' samples.

This clonotype appeared a few times. The chain carries TRBV12-3 or TRBV12-4 and TRBJ2-3; D remains ambiguous. This CDR3 has 11 amino acids. Between the trimmed V and J ends, which lost 6 bases and 10 bases, there was a span of 11 bases. Here the CDR3 reads CASSLLEAQYF. The DNA of the CDR3 is TGTGCCAGCAGCCTCCTAGAAGCGCAGTATTTT.

This clonotype turned up a few times. V is TRBV6-6 and J is TRBJ1-4; D remains ambiguous. Germline V gene data show CDR1 as MNHNY and CDR2 as SVGAGI (reference sequence). V lost 4 bases and J lost 6, with 12 bases in between. This CDR3 contains 14 residues. Here the CDR3 DNA reads TGTGCCAGCAGTTGGGGAGGGTCCGATGAAAAACTGTTTTTT. Translated, it gives CASSWGGSDEKLFF.

On this clonotype: One junction end disagrees with the germline gene, perhaps due to a read error. CDR3 protein: CSVEDLFGRIF. In DNA, the CDR3 is TGCAGCGTTGAAGATCTTTTTGGACGGATTTTT. The rearrangement joins TRBV29-1 to TRBJ1-4; no definite D call. Germline lookup yields CDR1 SQVTM and CDR2 ANQGSEA. This CDR3 has 11 residues.

The sample holds a few counts of this clonotype. V gene TRBV10-2 combines with J gene TRBJ2-1; TRBD1 or TRBD2 may be the D gene (6 bases each). V lost 9 bases and J lost 8, with 17 bases in between. CDR3 length: 13 amino acids. Germline CDR1 reads WSHSY; CDR2 reads SAAADI. The CDR3 loop is CASSKGGMDEQFF. In DNA, the CDR3 is TGCGCCAGTTCTAAGGGGGGAATGGATGAGCAGTTCTTC.

This clonotype was picked up a small number of times. The genes are TRBV3-1 and TRBJ1-1, with 7 positions matching TRBD1. V was pared by 4 bases and J by 1 base, with 9 bases of the junction left unmatched. The CDR3 has 16 amino acids. Germline-derived CDR1 and CDR2 are LGHDT and YNNKEL (reference sequence). The CDR3 DNA reads as TGTGCCAGCAGCCCGACAGGGCCCGGGTCGAACACTGAAGCTTTCTTT. The encoded protein is CASSPTGPGSNTEAFF.

The V gene is TRBV20-1, the J gene TRBJ2-1; 7 nucleotides agree with TRBD2. The germline gives CDR1 DFQATT, CDR2 SNEGSKA (reference sequence). The V and J ends lost 7 bases and 7 bases, in that order; junction bases with no gene match: 7. The CDR3 is 12 residues long. This CDR3 is CSGGGATNEQFF. The CDR3, as DNA: TGCAGTGGGGGGGGAGCGACAAATGAGCAGTTCTTC.

This clonotype was seen more than once but under ten times. The rearrangement links TRBV2 to TRBJ2-3; 14 nucleotides align to TRBD2. This CDR3 contains 19 residues. After removal of 7 bases from V and 5 bases from J, the junction contained 17 bases not matched to a gene. Germline values: CDR1 SNHLY, CDR2 FYNNEI. CDR3 residues: CASNLPLGTSGGGGDTQYF. CDR3 nucleotide sequence: TGTGCCAGCAACCTTCCCCTTGGGACTAGCGGGGGTGGAGGAGATACGCAGTATTTT. The full variable domain, its missing parts supplied by reference TRBV2 and TRBJ2-3, is EPEVTQTPSHQVTQMGQEVILRCVPISNHLYFYWYRQILGQKVEFLVSFYNNEISEKSEIFDDQFSVERPDGSNFTLKIRSTKLEDSAMYFCASNLPLGTSGGGGDTQYFGPGTRLTVL.

This clonotype occurred a few times. The chain employs TRBV6-2 or TRBV6-3 and TRBJ2-1; TRBD1 matches at 8 bases. V lost 4 bases to trimming and J lost 6 bases; unmatched junction nucleotides: 11. Germline-derived CDR1 and CDR2 are MNHEY and SVGEGT. The CDR3 loop spans 16 amino acids. The CDR3 loop reads CASSSDRDRRVNEQFF. CDR3 nucleotides: TGTGCCAGCAGTTCTGACCGGGACAGGAGAGTCAATGAGCAGTTCTTC.

A few counts support this clonotype. The chain links TRBV29-1 to TRBJ1-5, with TRBD1 matching 7 bases. CDR1 is SQVTM, CDR2 ANQGSEA, per germline. CDR3 length: 15 amino acids. The V segment lost 1 base and the J segment 6 bases; nucleotides outside the gene matches: 9. The CDR3 reads CSVEVGGQGGQPQHF. The CDR3 DNA reads TGCAGCGTTGAAGTGGGAGGGCAGGGGGGTCAGCCCCAGCATTTT.

This clonotype has just a few counts. The V call is TRBV7-2, the J call TRBJ2-7, with 7 nucleotides matching TRBD2. The CDR3 has 14 residues. The germline V gene has CDR1 SGHTA and CDR2 FQGNSA. Unmatched junction bases numbered 4, after V lost 2 bases and J lost 3 bases. The CDR3 sequence is CASSLPREGYEQYF. CDR3 bases: TGTGCCAGCAGCTTACCCAGGGAGGGCTACGAGCAGTACTTC.

For the CDR3, the DNA is TGTGCCAGCAGTTACTCTTCTAGGGGCAATGAGCAGTTCTTC. Its protein product is CASSYSSRGNEQFF. The gene calls are TRBV6-2 or TRBV6-3 and TRBJ2-1, with a weak D call TRBD1 (5 bases). Germline CDR1 MNHEY, CDR2 SVGEGT. This CDR3 comprises 14 residues. Trimming pared 0 bases from V and 6 bases from J, leaving 9 bases between.

The chain joins TRBV7-2 to TRBJ1-2, with D perhaps matching TRBD1 (5 bases). Trimming took off 1 base at V and 8 bases at J, with 14 bases between the two ends. Germline values: CDR1 SGHTA, CDR2 FQGNSA. The CDR3 has 14 amino acids. CDR3 nucleotide sequence: TGTGCCAGCAGCTTAGGCGCTCAGGGCGGCGGCTACACCTTC. Its translation is CASSLGAQGGGYTF. The full variable domain, rest sourced from reference TRBV7-2 and TRBJ1-2, is GAGVSQSPSNKVTEKGKDVELRCDPISGHTALYWYRQSLGQGLEFLIYFQGNSAPDKSGLPSDRFSAERTGGSVSTLTIQRTQQEDSAVYLCASSLGAQGGGYTFGSGTRLTVV.

The chain recombines TRBV2 with TRBJ2-1; 8 nucleotides agree with TRBD2. The CDR3 is 14 amino acids. In germline, CDR1 is SNHLY, CDR2 FYNNEI. V gave up 6 bases and J gave up 13 bases; unmatched junction bases: 14. The DNA of the CDR3 is TGTGCCAGCAGCCCCGTGGTAGCGGGGACCGAACAGTTCTTC. It codes for CASSPVVAGTEQFF.

V gene TRBV2 combines with J gene TRBJ1-2; 7 bases map to TRBD1. The CDR3 spans 14 residues. Germline CDR1 and CDR2: SNHLY and FYNNEI. V dropped 4 bases and J dropped 3; count of bases not matched to a gene: 5. The CDR3: CASSGRQGDYGYTF. In DNA form, the CDR3 reads TGTGCCAGCAGTGGGAGACAGGGAGACTATGGCTACACCTTC.

The rearrangement joins TRBV12-3 or TRBV12-4 to TRBJ2-7; D gene ambiguous. This CDR3 is built from 13 residues. With 2 bases removed from V and 2 bases from J, the gap between germline ends came to 7 bases. Here the CDR3 DNA reads TGTGCCAGCAGTTTAATGGGAACCTACGAGCAGTACTTC. Its protein product is CASSLMGTYEQYF.

The chain links TRBV28 to TRBJ2-3; the match to TRBD1 covers 9 bases. The length of the CDR3 is 16 residues. V lost 5 bases and J lost 4; bases outside the gene matches: 10. Per the germline V gene, CDR1 is MDHEN and CDR2 is SYDVKM. In DNA, the CDR3 is TGTGCCAGCAGTAGGGGGGGACAGGGATTTTCAGATACGCAGTATTTT. It specifies CASSRGGQGFSDTQYF.

This clonotype was detected a few times. The J gene is TRBJ2-2, the V gene TRBV5-1; D possibly matches TRBD1 or TRBD2 (6 bases each). This CDR3 region has 16 residues. Germline CDR1 SGHRS, CDR2 YFSETQ. Trimming stripped 6 bases from V and 3 bases from J, with 18 bases between. The DNA of the CDR3 is TGCGCCAGCAAATCGACGGGAGAGGGGGACACCGGGGAGCTGTTTTTT. This translates into CASKSTGEGDTGELFF.

The genes are TRBV12-3 or TRBV12-4 and TRBJ2-3; 11 positions agree with TRBD2. After removal of 0 bases from V and 3 bases from J, the junction contained 5 bases not matched to a gene. This CDR3 contains 17 residues. The CDR3 region is CASSLAGSGGATDTQYF. DNA for the CDR3: TGTGCCAGCAGTTTAGCTGGTAGCGGGGGGGCTACAGATACGCAGTATTTT.

The gene calls are TRBV12-3 or TRBV12-4 and TRBJ2-2; D remains ambiguous. V lost 4 bases, J lost 1 base, and 10 bases lay in between. The CDR3 sequence is 15 residues long. CDR3 DNA sequence: TGTGCCAGCAGTTCCCGGGTTAGGAACACCGGGGAGCTGTTTTTT. Protein product: CASSSRVRNTGELFF.

This clonotype showed up many times. V gene TRBV7-8 combines with J gene TRBJ2-1, with 7 bases aligning to TRBD1. The CDR3 sequence is 12 residues long. Unmatched junction bases numbered 5, after V lost 5 bases and J lost 10 bases. CDR1 is SGHVS and CDR2 is FQNEAQ in the germline V gene. For the CDR3, the DNA is TGTGCCAGCAGCCACCTCAGGGGGGAGCAGTTCTTC. This sequence encodes CASSHLRGEQFF.

The V call is TRBV7-9, the J call TRBJ1-5, with D perhaps matching TRBD1 (6 bases). Looked up from germline, CDR1 is SEHNR and CDR2 is FQNEAQ (reference sequence). V lost 5 bases and J 4 bases, leaving 15 bases between the germline ends. The CDR3 totals 15 residues. CDR3 residues: CASSKQGFPNQPQHF. In DNA form, the CDR3 reads TGTGCCAGCAGCAAACAGGGTTTTCCGAATCAGCCCCAGCATTTT.

There are a few counts of this clonotype. The J gene is TRBJ2-2, the V gene TRBV10-1; 11 nucleotides agree with TRBD2. Germline CDR1 and CDR2: WNHNN and SYGVQD (reference sequence). V was pared by 5 bases and J by 4 bases, with 3 bases of the junction left unmatched. The CDR3 loop spans 15 amino acids. CDR3 bases: TGCGCCAGCAGTCCTAGCGGGGGGACCACCGGGGAGCTGTTTTTT. It is translated as CASSPSGGTTGELFF.

This rearrangement joins TRBV5-5 to TRBJ1-1, with 11 bases identical to TRBD1. V dropped 3 bases and J dropped 1; count of bases not matched to a gene: 5. Germline CDR1 SGHKS, CDR2 YYEKEE (reference sequence). The CDR3 loop spans 16 amino acids. CDR3 bases: TGTGCCAGCAGCTCTGGGACAGGGGGATCGAACACTGAAGCTTTCTTT. Translated, it gives CASSSGTGGSNTEAFF. The full variable domain, rest sourced from reference TRBV5-5 and TRBJ1-1, is DAGVTQSPTHLIKTRGQQVTLRCSPISGHKSVSWYQQVLGQGPQFIFQYYEKEERGRGNFPDRFSARQFPNYSSELNVNALLLGDSALYLCASSSGTGGSNTEAFFGQGTRLTVV.

There are a few counts of this clonotype. The J gene is TRBJ1-5, the V gene TRBV2; D is uncertain. V was clipped by 5 bases and J by 5 bases, with 7 bases between them. This CDR3 contains 12 residues. In germline, CDR1 is SNHLY, CDR2 FYNNEI. CDR3 amino acids: CASSPMYQPQHF. CDR3 DNA sequence: TGTGCCAGCAGTCCAATGTATCAGCCCCAGCATTTT.

The chain recombines TRBV29-1 with TRBJ2-1, with D tentatively TRBD1 (6 bases). The CDR3 spans 14 residues. Trimming stripped 6 bases from V and 4 bases from J, with 16 bases between. In germline, CDR1 is SQVTM, CDR2 ANQGSEA. The CDR3 nucleotides read TGCAGCGTCACAGGGAGTCGGACGTACAATGAGCAGTTCTTC. Translated, it gives CSVTGSRTYNEQFF.

This clonotype appeared a few times. The chain recombines TRBV28 with TRBJ1-5; D gene ambiguous. Germline V gene data show CDR1 as MDHEN and CDR2 as SYDVKM. The CDR3 spans 17 residues. V was pared by 3 bases and J by 0 bases, with 15 bases between. The DNA for the CDR3 is TGTGCCAGCAGTTTCCCAGGCCTACAGCTTAGCAATCAGCCCCAGCATTTT. Residues: CASSFPGLQLSNQPQHF.

This clonotype was picked up a small number of times. The chain couples TRBV6-2 or TRBV6-3 to TRBJ2-3; TRBD1 agrees at 7 bases. This CDR3 is built from 16 residues. Germline V gene data show CDR1 as MNHEY and CDR2 as SVGEGT. V lost 5 bases, J lost 3 bases, and 11 bases stayed unmatched. CDR3 in DNA: TGTGCCAGCAGTCAAGGACAGGTACCGGAAACAGATACGCAGTATTTT. Translation: CASSQGQVPETDTQYF.

This clonotype was counted ten times or more. The V and J genes are TRBV7-8 and TRBJ2-5; D may be TRBD2 (5 bases). Germline V lookup: CDR1 SGHVS, CDR2 FQNEAQ. Trimming cost V 0 bases and J 5 bases, with 10 bases left between them. The CDR3 is made up of 14 amino acids. CDR3 bases: TGTGCCAGCAGCTTAGCTCTAGCTACGGAGACCCAGTACTTC. It specifies CASSLALATETQYF.

The chain is built from TRBV12-3 or TRBV12-4 and TRBJ2-5; D is perhaps TRBD2 (7 bases). CDR3 length: 14 amino acids. Trimming removed 6 bases from V and 5 bases from J, with 16 bases in between. Here the CDR3 DNA reads TGTGCCAGCAGACCCCGCGGGGGCGGGGAGACCCAGTACTTC. It specifies CASRPRGGGETQYF.

This chain links TRBV14 with TRBJ1-1, with 8 bases lining up with TRBD1. CDR1 SGHDN and CDR2 FVKESK come from the germline V gene. The CDR3 totals 19 residues. Losses at the gene ends were 0 bases for V and 0 bases for J; bases not matched to a gene: 12. CDR3 nucleotide sequence: TGTGCCAGCAGCCAAGAGGGATGGGGACAGGATTCTTTGAACACTGAAGCTTTCTTT. It translates to CASSQEGWGQDSLNTEAFF.

The chain couples TRBV10-2 to TRBJ1-5, with D unclear. CDR1 and CDR2 (germline): WSHSY, SAAADI. The V end lost 0 bases, the J end lost 7 bases, and 13 bases lay between the germline ends. The CDR3 contains 15 residues. This CDR3 is CASSESPQLSQPQHF. The CDR3 bases are TGCGCCAGCAGTGAGTCCCCACAGCTCAGCCAGCCCCAGCATTTT.

CDR3 sequence: CASSSDYFLQETQYF. Here the CDR3 DNA reads TGTGCCAGCAGTTCCGACTACTTCCTTCAAGAGACCCAGTACTTC. The chain carries TRBV5-5 and TRBJ2-5; possibly TRBD2 for D (5 bases). Germline CDR1 and CDR2: SGHKS and YYEKEE (reference sequence). Trimming left V 5 bases short and J 2 bases short, with 16 bases between. This CDR3 has 15 amino acids.